This T cell receptor (beta chain) came from a study of blood T cell repertoires in COVID-19. The trim removed 5 bases at V and 1 base at J, leaving 13 bases unmatched. The CDR3 spans 17 residues. Per the germline V gene, CDR1 is LNHDA and CDR2 is SQIVND (reference sequence). The assay was immunoSEQ multiplex PCR, and TCRdb's table has in-frame clones only and misses some. The sample carries roughly 150,000 clones, around four fifths recorded once. V gene TRBV19 combines with J gene TRBJ1-1; 7 nucleotides match TRBD1. This sequence originates from a woman of 80 years or more with COVID-19, enrolled during active disease. What was sequenced was peripheral blood. The CDR3, as DNA: TGTGCCAGTAGTTTACAAACCACCGGGACAGAGAACACTGAAGCTTTCTTT. It yields the protein CASSLQTTGTENTEAFF.